This TCR beta chain is drawn from a study of PD-1 blockade in classical Hodgkin lymphoma. Across the study: Nivolumab 3 mg/kg was given intravenously every 2 weeks.

Produced via immunoSEQ multiplex PCR; TCRdb's table is partial and in-frame only. The sample carries fewer than 90,000 clones, 90% to 95% recorded once. Each patient relapsed following autologous stem cell transplantation, and prior brentuximab vedotin exposure differed. Trimming shortened V by 1 base and J by 3 bases, and 10 bases separated the two germline ends. Germline CDR1 and CDR2: SGHNT and YENEEA. This CDR3 contains 15 residues. The chain carries TRBV11-3 and TRBJ2-1; D unresolved. Specimen: peripheral blood mononuclear cells (PBMCs), collected at baseline. This TCR was recovered from a human donor with classical Hodgkin lymphoma. The DNA for the CDR3 is TGTGCCAGCAGCTTAGGTCAGGCGATCTACAATGAGCAGTTCTTC. Translation: CASSLGQAIYNEQFF.